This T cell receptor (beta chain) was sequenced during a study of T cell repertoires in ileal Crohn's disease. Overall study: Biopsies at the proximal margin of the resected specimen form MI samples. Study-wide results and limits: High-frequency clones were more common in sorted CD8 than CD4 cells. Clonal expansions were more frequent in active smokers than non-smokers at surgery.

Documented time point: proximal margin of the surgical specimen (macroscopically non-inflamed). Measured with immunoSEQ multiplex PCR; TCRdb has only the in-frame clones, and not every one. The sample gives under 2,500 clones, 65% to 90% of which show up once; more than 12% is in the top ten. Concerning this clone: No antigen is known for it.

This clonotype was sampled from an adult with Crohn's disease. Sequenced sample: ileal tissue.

CDR3 residues: CASSLARASQGWGTEAFF. CDR3 coding DNA: TGCGCCAGCAGCTTGGCCAGGGCCAGCCAAGGGTGGGGGACTGAAGCTTTCTTT. The rearrangement uses TRBV5-1 and TRBJ1-1; tentative D call: TRBD1 (5 bases). Germline V gene data show CDR1 as SGHRS and CDR2 as YFSETQ. The CDR3 runs 18 residues. Trimming stripped 0 bases from V and 5 bases from J, with 23 bases between. Supplemented by reference TRBV5-1 and TRBJ1-1, the full variable domain reads KAGVTQTPRYLIKTRGQQVTLSCSPISGHRSVSWYQQTPGQGLQFLFEYFSETQRNKGNFPGRFSGRQFSNSRSEMNVSTLELGDSALYLCASSLARASQGWGTEAFFGQGTRLTVV.